The 14 T cell receptor beta chains given below trace back to one sample, sequenced in a study of T cells in Graves' hyperthyroidism and ophthalmopathy. Researchers amplified the TCR beta CDR3 regions from RNA transcripts. Researchers ran a first-round RT-PCR on the TCR CDR3 using the HTBI primer set. TCRdb itself ran the multiplex PCR reads through MiXCR, one entry per CDR3 protein. The table records 330,000 or so distinct CDR3 sequences, about a sixth of them present only once. Specimen: blood. These receptors were obtained from a woman aged 40 to 50 with Graves' ophthalmopathy.

About this clonotype: A much larger clone lies a single base off, so this may be a read error. The chain is built from TRBV13 and TRBJ2-2, with D possibly being TRBD2 (6 bases). From germline, CDR1 is PRHDT and CDR2 FYEKMQ (reference sequence). Trimming cost V 10 bases and J 3 bases, with 21 bases left between them. The CDR3 runs to 16 residues. The DNA for the CDR3 is TGTGCCATCAGGCCGGAGGGAGCGCGGGACACCGGGGAGCTGTTTTTT. Protein sequence: CAIRPEGARDTGELFF.

Comment on this clonotype: Possible read error: a much larger clone is one base away. CDR3 sequence (DNA): TGTGCCTGCAGCTCCCGGGACAGGGGGCGAGTGTATTACACTGAAGCTTTCTTT. Its translation: CACSSRDRGRVYYTEAFF. V and J are TRBV7-8 and TRBJ1-1; TRBD1 aligns across 12 bases. The germline V gene has CDR1 SGHVS and CDR2 FQNEAQ. The CDR3 spans 18 residues.

This clonotype was seen ten or more times. The chain employs TRBV6-2 or TRBV6-3 and TRBJ2-7; TRBD2 matches at 8 bases. The CDR3 consists of 13 residues. With 11 bases clipped from V and 3 bases from J, the junction kept 9 bases outside the gene matches. Germline values: CDR1 MNHEY, CDR2 SVGEGT. The CDR3 protein is CASKAGVIYEQYF. DNA of the CDR3: TGTGCCTCAAAAGCGGGAGTGATCTACGAGCAGTACTTC.

This clonotype has a count of ten or more. This chain joins TRBV12-3 or TRBV12-4 and TRBJ1-1; D is uncertain. The CDR3 runs to 11 residues. V dropped 6 bases and J dropped 9 bases, with 11 bases sitting between them. The DNA of the CDR3 is TGTGCCAGCAGCAATTCTAGACAAGCTTTCTTT. Its protein is CASSNSRQAFF.

This clonotype was seen ten or more times. The chain has TRBV9 and TRBJ2-7; TRBD2 aligns across 7 bases. Trimming took 4 bases from V and 7 from J; bases not matched to a gene: 14. The CDR3 extends over 15 amino acids. In germline, CDR1 is SGDLS, CDR2 YYNGEE. The chain's CDR3 is CASSPSGRENGEQYF. CDR3 DNA: TGTGCCAGCAGCCCGAGTGGGAGGGAAAATGGTGAGCAGTACTTC.

This clonotype was recorded at least ten times. The gene calls are TRBV5-5 and TRBJ2-7; 10 bases line up with TRBD1. The CDR3 covers 15 residues. V gave up 3 bases and J gave up 7 bases; unmatched junction bases: 10. The germline V gene has CDR1 SGHKS and CDR2 YYEKEE (reference sequence). For the CDR3, the DNA is TGTGCCAGCAGCTCGGGGACAGGGGCCTGGGAGGAGCAGTACTTC. Its protein is CASSSGTGAWEEQYF.

The chain employs TRBV20-1 and TRBJ2-7; 11 bases line up with TRBD2. V gave up 6 bases and J gave up 6 bases; unmatched junction bases: 10. The CDR3 contains 14 residues. Per germline, CDR1 DFQATT and CDR2 SNEGSKA (reference sequence). This CDR3 reads CSARPTGTSGEQYF. CDR3 in DNA: TGCAGTGCGCGCCCCACCGGGACTAGCGGCGAGCAGTACTTC.

This clonotype was seen ten or more times. This sequence joins TRBV19 and TRBJ1-2; maybe TRBD1 (6 bases). This CDR3 comprises 15 residues. CDR1 LNHDA and CDR2 SQIVND come from the germline V gene (reference sequence). The V end was cut by 0 bases, the J end by 7 bases, with 15 bases between. CDR3 region: CASSIDQGQRAGYTF. In nucleotides, the CDR3 is TGTGCCAGTAGTATAGATCAAGGACAGAGGGCTGGCTACACCTTC.

This clonotype has ten or more counts. V and J are TRBV12-3 or TRBV12-4 and TRBJ1-2; D gene uncertain. V was cut by 5 bases and J by 8 bases, with 18 bases left in between. The CDR3 loop spans 14 amino acids. The CDR3: CASSETPGKRGYTF. CDR3 DNA sequence: TGTGCCAGCAGTGAGACCCCCGGGAAGCGAGGCTACACCTTC.

V gene TRBV7-2 combines with J gene TRBJ2-5; D call uncertain. The CDR3 is 14 amino acids. Germline V gives CDR1 SGHTA, CDR2 FQGNSA. The V gene lost 4 bases and the J gene lost 2 bases, with 11 bases spanning the gap. The CDR3 spells CASSWKGPQETQYF. For the CDR3, the DNA is TGTGCCAGCAGCTGGAAAGGGCCACAAGAGACCCAGTACTTC.

This clonotype was detected ten times or more. The chain is built from TRBV11-2 and TRBJ2-5; D gene ambiguous. The V and J ends lost 0 bases and 3 bases respectively, with 5 bases between them. In germline, CDR1 is SGHAT, CDR2 FQNNGV. The CDR3 extends over 13 amino acids. Here the CDR3 DNA reads TGTGCCAGCAGCTTAGATCTAAAAGAGACCCAGTACTTC. Its translation is CASSLDLKETQYF.

The sample holds many counts of this clonotype. The rearrangement joins TRBV12-3 or TRBV12-4 to TRBJ2-7; no firm D call. The length of the CDR3 is 13 residues. V was cut by 0 bases and J by 5 bases, with 8 bases left in between. The CDR3 nucleotides are TGTGCCAGCAGTTTAGCGGTTTGGAACGAGCAGTACTTC. This sequence encodes CASSLAVWNEQYF.

This clonotype was observed a single time. The V and J genes are TRBV6-1 and TRBJ1-1, with D perhaps TRBD1 (6 bases). CDR1 and CDR2 (germline): MNHNS, SASEGT. CDR3 length: 16 amino acids. Between the trimmed V and J ends, which lost 6 bases and 1 base, there was a span of 18 bases. CDR3 region: CASSPPSGTTNTEAFF. The CDR3 coding sequence is TGTGCCAGCAGCCCCCCCTCCGGGACAACGAACACTGAAGCTTTCTTT.

This clonotype was observed at least ten times. The chain employs TRBV12-3 or TRBV12-4 and TRBJ1-1; the D is unclear. CDR3 length: 15 amino acids. The V gene lost 5 bases and the J gene lost 1 base, with 14 bases spanning the gap. The chain's CDR3 is CASSHIPMKNTEAFF. The CDR3, as DNA: TGTGCCAGCAGTCACATACCGATGAAGAACACTGAAGCTTTCTTT.